What follows is one T cell receptor beta chain and its context. No antigen is known for it. The data are from a study of T cell responses to AZD1222 COVID-19 vaccine. General study points: Donors were largely white British and mainly female; clonal diversity was possibly underestimated. Within unmutated variant regions lay the reported targets of nearly half of spike-specific TCRs. Spike regions recognized by vaccine-associated CD4 TCRs spanned the protein, led by 160-218 and 743-854. An increase in Spike-specific TCR breadth and depth was observed after two AZD1222 doses.

V was shortened by 0 bases and J by 2 bases, with 4 bases between the two germline ends. Germline V gives CDR1 LGHDT, CDR2 YNNKEL (reference sequence). The CDR3 contains 13 residues. Using immunoSEQ multiplex PCR, the repertoire was profiled, and TCRdb retains in-frame clones only, with some absent. Of 160,000 or so clones detected, roughly 92% appear once; the ten largest clones hold 2% to 3%. This chain links TRBV3-1 (or the pseudogene TRBV3-2) with TRBJ1-2; D is undetermined. This clonotype originated in an adult in good health. The source was peripheral blood, collected on day 0 of AZD1222 vaccination. The CDR3 DNA follows: TGTGCCAGCAGCCAAGAGGCGAACTATGGCTACACCTTC. Translation: CASSQEANYGYTF.